One and the same sample provided the 18 T cell receptor beta chains below, sequenced in a study of blood T cell repertoires in COVID-19. Data came from immunoSEQ multiplex PCR; TCRdb stores just in-frame clones and leaves some out. Among about 40,000 clones listed, about 79% were seen once. The sample comprised peripheral blood. These receptor sequences come from a human donor with acute or convalescent COVID-19. The donor label of this sample is uncertain.

V and J are TRBV5-6 and TRBJ2-1, with D possibly matching TRBD2 (6 bases). The germline V gene has CDR1 SGHDT and CDR2 YYEEEE. Trimming stripped 0 bases from V and 5 bases from J, with 12 bases between. The CDR3 consists of 15 residues. Written as DNA, the CDR3 is TGTGCCAGCAGCTTGGGGCTAGCGCAAGACAATGAGCAGTTCTTC. Translation gives CASSLGLAQDNEQFF.

This chain connects TRBV11-3 to TRBJ1-1; TRBD1 agrees at 8 bases. J was trimmed by 6 bases and V by 5 bases; bases with no gene match: 8. The CDR3 extends over 14 amino acids. Germline CDR1 is SGHNT and CDR2 is YENEEA. The CDR3 DNA reads TGTGCCAGCAGCGTCGGGACAGGCGAAGCTGAAGCTTTCTTT. Amino acids: CASSVGTGEAEAFF.

This chain joins TRBV19 and TRBJ1-6; TRBD1 matches at 9 bases. Germline lookup yields CDR1 LNHDA and CDR2 SQIVND (reference sequence). Losses at the gene ends were 7 bases for V and 7 bases for J; bases not matched to a gene: 8. The CDR3 is made up of 15 amino acids. CDR3 DNA sequence: TGTGCCAGTACTCCGGGACAGGGTGGAAATTCACCCCTCCACTTT. It is translated as CASTPGQGGNSPLHF.

This chain links TRBV6-5 with TRBJ2-3; TRBD2 matches 12 bases. The V and J ends lost 5 bases and 6 bases, in that order; junction bases with no gene match: 6. There are 15 residues in the CDR3. CDR1 is MNHEY, CDR2 SVGAGI, per germline. CDR3 residues: CASSPTSGRIDTQYF. The CDR3 region has the DNA TGTGCCAGCAGTCCGACTAGCGGGAGAATCGATACGCAGTATTTT.

The J gene is TRBJ2-4, the V gene TRBV7-8; D may be TRBD1 (6 bases). In germline, CDR1 is SGHVS, CDR2 FQNEAQ. The CDR3 contains 14 residues. Trimming shortened V by 3 bases and J by 5 bases, and 11 bases separated the two germline ends. CDR3 bases: TGTGCCAGCAGCTTTAGCAGGGGCCAAAACATTCAGTACTTC. As protein: CASSFSRGQNIQYF. Based on the CDR3 plus reference TRBV7-8 and TRBJ2-4, the full variable domain is GAGVSQSPRYKVAKRGQDVALRCDPISGHVSLFWYQQALGQGPEFLTYFQNEAQLDKSGLPSDRFFAERPEGSVSTLKIQRTQQEDSAVYLCASSFSRGQNIQYFGAGTRLSVL.

V is TRBV6-2 or TRBV6-3 and J is TRBJ1-1; D call uncertain. The CDR3 consists of 14 residues. Trimming stripped 2 bases from V and 1 base from J, with 8 bases between. The germline gives CDR1 MNHEY, CDR2 SVGEGT. CDR3 residues: CASSYALTNTEAFF. CDR3 sequence (DNA): TGTGCCAGCAGTTACGCCCTAACGAACACTGAAGCTTTCTTT.

The V gene is TRBV15, the J gene TRBJ2-7; D possibly corresponds to TRBD1 (5 bases). The CDR3 is 16 residues long. V gave up 3 bases and J gave up 4 bases, with 19 bases separating them. Per germline, CDR1 LNHNV and CDR2 YYDKDF (reference sequence). Here the CDR3 DNA reads TGTGCCACCAGCAGGGGGCTTATGAGGCGGAGTTACGAGCAGTACTTC. It specifies CATSRGLMRRSYEQYF. The full variable domain, rest sourced from reference TRBV15 and TRBJ2-7, is DAMVIQNPRYQVTQFGKPVTLSCSQTLNHNVMYWYQQKSSQAPKLLFHYYDKDFNNEADTPDNFQSRRPNTSFCFLDIRSPGLGDTAMYLCATSRGLMRRSYEQYFGPGTRLTVT.

The rearrangement uses TRBV5-1 and TRBJ1-3, with 7 bases identical to TRBD1. The CDR3 length is 15 residues. Trimming at V came to 2 bases and at J to 0 bases, leaving 2 bases not matched to a gene. The germline gives CDR1 SGHRS, CDR2 YFSETQ. Written as DNA, the CDR3 is TGCGCCAGCAGCTTCGGGACAGCCTCTGGAAACACCATATATTTT. Translating gives CASSFGTASGNTIYF.

The CDR3 sequence is CASHSGMDGTDTQYF. CDR3 DNA sequence: TGTGCCTCCCACAGCGGGATGGATGGCACAGATACGCAGTATTTT. The chain employs TRBV10-3 and TRBJ2-3, with 7 bases matching TRBD2. V shed 11 bases, J shed 1 base, and the junction held 12 bases outside the gene matches. This CDR3 contains 15 residues. CDR1 and CDR2 (germline): ENHRY, SYGVKD.

The V call is TRBV14, the J call TRBJ1-3; D is perhaps TRBD1 (6 bases). Germline loops: CDR1 SGHDN, CDR2 FVKESK. The CDR3 length is 14 residues. Trimming pared 4 bases from V and 2 bases from J, leaving 9 bases between. The CDR3 nucleotides read TGTGCCAGCAGCCCGACAGGTACTGGAAACACCATATATTTT. Protein: CASSPTGTGNTIYF.

J is TRBJ1-4 and V is TRBV15; D is perhaps TRBD1 (5 bases). Germline values: CDR1 LNHNV, CDR2 YYDKDF (reference sequence). The V end was cut by 0 bases, the J end by 3 bases, with 14 bases between. This CDR3 spans 17 amino acids. CDR3 sequence (DNA): TGTGCCACCAGCAGAGATGGTGGTGGAGGGGCTAATGAAAAACTGTTTTTT. Protein product: CATSRDGGGGANEKLFF.

The rearrangement links TRBV5-1 to TRBJ2-7; 7 bases align to TRBD1. After removal of 2 bases from V and 6 bases from J, the junction contained 5 bases not matched to a gene. Germline values: CDR1 SGHRS, CDR2 YFSETQ. The CDR3 runs to 13 residues. The chain's CDR3 is CASSLGTAVEQYF. The CDR3 nucleotides are TGCGCCAGCAGCTTAGGGACAGCGGTCGAGCAGTACTTC. Full variable domain (remainder filled in from reference TRBV5-1 and TRBJ2-7): KAGVTQTPRYLIKTRGQQVTLSCSPISGHRSVSWYQQTPGQGLQFLFEYFSETQRNKGNFPGRFSGRQFSNSRSEMNVSTLELGDSALYLCASSLGTAVEQYFGPGTRLTVT.

This clone was seen a handful of times. This sequence joins TRBV3-1 (or the pseudogene TRBV3-2) and TRBJ2-7; possibly TRBD2 for D (6 bases). CDR3 length equals 13 residues. Germline CDR1 and CDR2: LGHDT and YNNKEL (reference sequence). V was trimmed by 3 bases and J by 3 bases, leaving 9 bases between them. This CDR3 is CASSQGEVYEQYF. CDR3 DNA: TGTGCCAGCAGCCAGGGGGAGGTCTACGAGCAGTACTTC.

The J gene is TRBJ1-2, the V gene TRBV2; TRBD1 agrees at 8 bases. This CDR3 spans 12 amino acids. Germline loops: CDR1 SNHLY, CDR2 FYNNEI. The trim removed 6 bases at V and 5 bases at J, leaving 2 bases unmatched. CDR3 sequence reads: CASRDRVYGYTF. The CDR3 nucleotides read TGTGCCAGCAGGGACAGGGTTTATGGCTACACCTTC.

This clone was counted between two and nine times. The chain joins TRBV24-1 to TRBJ2-1; TRBD2 is a possible D gene (6 bases). The germline V gene has CDR1 KGHDR and CDR2 SFDVKD. The CDR3 extends over 15 amino acids. V gave up 1 base and J gave up 4 bases, with 10 bases separating them. CDR3 coding DNA: TGTGCCACCAGTGATTTAGGGGCGGGGTACAATGAGCAGTTCTTC. This codes for CATSDLGAGYNEQFF.

This clone was counted only a few times. The rearrangement links TRBV27 to TRBJ1-1, with D perhaps TRBD1 (5 bases). Trimming removed 2 bases at V and 4 bases at J, with 14 bases between. The CDR3 runs 15 residues. In germline, CDR1 is MNHEY, CDR2 SMNVEV (reference sequence). The CDR3 loop reads CASSLLDGHGTEAFF. The CDR3 nucleotides are TGTGCCAGCAGTTTACTGGACGGACATGGCACTGAAGCTTTCTTT.

In the case of this clone: The sample contains more than one DNA sequence encoding this CDR3. The chain recombines TRBV3-1 (or the pseudogene TRBV3-2) with TRBJ1-2; 10 bases agree with TRBD1. With V trimmed by 1 base and J by 2 bases, 1 base remained unmatched. The germline CDR1 and CDR2 sequences are LGHDT and YNNKEL (reference sequence). The CDR3 runs to 15 residues. CDR3 region: CASSQGGQGNYGYTF. Here the CDR3 DNA reads TGTGCCAGCAGCCAAGGGGGACAGGGGAACTATGGCTACACCTTC.

In this sample, this clone turned up once. This chain's CDR3 is CASSPQMDRGLYEQYF. The CDR3 DNA reads TGTGCCAGCTCACCACAAATGGACAGGGGGCTCTACGAGCAGTACTTC. This chain joins TRBV18 and TRBJ2-7, with 11 nucleotides matching TRBD1. The CDR3 has 16 residues. V shed 1 base and J 3 bases; nucleotides not matched to a gene: 5. Germline lookup yields CDR1 KGHSH and CDR2 LQKENI.